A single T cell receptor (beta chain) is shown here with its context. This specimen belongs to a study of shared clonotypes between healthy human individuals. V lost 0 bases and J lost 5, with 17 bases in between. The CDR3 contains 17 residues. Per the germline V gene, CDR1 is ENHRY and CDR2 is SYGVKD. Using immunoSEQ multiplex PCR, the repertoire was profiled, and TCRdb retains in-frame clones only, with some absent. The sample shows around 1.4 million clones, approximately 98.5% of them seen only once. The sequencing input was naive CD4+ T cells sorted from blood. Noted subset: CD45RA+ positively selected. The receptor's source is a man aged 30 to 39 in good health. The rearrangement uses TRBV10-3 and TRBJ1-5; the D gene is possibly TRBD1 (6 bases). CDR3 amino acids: CAISESGLGQSYQPQHF. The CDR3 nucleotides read TGTGCCATCAGTGAGTCGGGCTTAGGACAGTCGTATCAGCCCCAGCATTTT.